These T cell receptor beta chains were read from a single sample in a study of long-term antiretroviral therapy in people with HIV. The method was immunoSEQ multiplex PCR; TCRdb's version includes in-frame clones alone and lacks a portion of them. The data contain under 25,000 clones, more than 85% of them singletons. Sample: unsorted PBMCs, taken 7.6 years after starting antiretroviral therapy. These receptors were collected from a woman between 40 and 50 years old with HIV. CDR3s leave out the opening cysteine and the closing phenylalanine or tryptophan.

j_call	v_call	cdr3_aa
TRBJ2-7	TRBV2	ASKGTSGGYEQY
TRBJ2-2	TRBV7-6	ASSPNYRGGELF
TRBJ1-6	TRBV6-5	ASFGRQGLRTLH
TRBJ1-1	TRBV7-2	ASSFRPNTEAF
TRBJ1-1	TRBV11-3	ASSLGGTGTEAF
TRBJ1-4	TRBV10-2	ASSDGTGGTNEKLF
TRBJ2-3	TRBV7-2	ASRQTHEASDTQY
TRBJ2-1	TRBV9	ASSVSGTAAYNEQF
TRBJ1-1	TRBV9	ASSVANRDTEAF
TRBJ1-1	TRBV29-1	SVERGDRERGEAF
TRBJ1-2	TRBV19	ATRYIRGQGNKAHYGYT
TRBJ2-5	TRBV7-9	ASSLALGQGKETQY
TRBJ2-2	TRBV6-5	ASRRAGASGELF
TRBJ1-5	TRBV7-9	ASSFSESNQPQH